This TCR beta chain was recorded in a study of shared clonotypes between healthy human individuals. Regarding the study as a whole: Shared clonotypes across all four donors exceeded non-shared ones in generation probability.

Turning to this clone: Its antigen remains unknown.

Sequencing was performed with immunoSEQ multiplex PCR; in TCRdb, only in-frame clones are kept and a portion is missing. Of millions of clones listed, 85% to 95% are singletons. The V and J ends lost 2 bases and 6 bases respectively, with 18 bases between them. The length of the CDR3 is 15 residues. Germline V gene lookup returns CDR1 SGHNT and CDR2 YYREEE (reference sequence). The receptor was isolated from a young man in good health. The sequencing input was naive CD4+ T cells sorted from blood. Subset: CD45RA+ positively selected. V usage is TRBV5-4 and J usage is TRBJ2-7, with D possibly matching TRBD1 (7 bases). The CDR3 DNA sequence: TGTGCCAGCAGCTTAAATTTGGCAGGGGGAGGCGAGCAGTACTTC. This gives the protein CASSLNLAGGGEQYF.